The rows below give T cell receptor beta chains drawn from one sample of a study of cytomegalovirus exposure and HLA in healthy donors. Profiled with immunoSEQ multiplex PCR; TCRdb holds only in-frame clones, not every one. This table has around 200,000 clones, approximately 75% appearing once. The material sequenced was PBMCs. The receptor set was obtained from a man aged 25 to 40 in good health and CMV-seropositive. The CDR3 runs from the conserved cysteine through the conserved F or W. The D gene is left open where the match is weak. Not every row has a clone size; where given, it reads once, few, many or a size class.

j_call clone_size v_call d_call cdr3_nt cdr3_aa
TRBJ2-7 - TRBV27 - TGTGCCAGCAGTCTTTCTAGGGGTTCCTACGAGCAGTACTTC CASSLSRGSYEQYF
TRBJ1-1 few TRBV11-2 TRBD1 TGTGCCAGCAGCCCGATTGACAGGGGGCGGGTGAACACTGAAGCTTTCTTT CASSPIDRGRVNTEAFF
TRBJ1-2 - TRBV2 TRBD1 TGTGCCAGCACCAGATATTACGGGACAGGGGGGATTTATGGCTACACCTTC CASTRYYGTGGIYGYTF
TRBJ1-3 - TRBV28 TRBD1 TGTGCCAGCAGCAGGGACAGTTACTCTGGAAACACCATATATTTT CASSRDSYSGNTIYF
TRBJ2-1 - TRBV2 TRBD2 TGTGCCAGCAGCCAAAGGACTAGCTCGGGGCACGGGAATGAGCAGTTCTTC CASSQRTSSGHGNEQFF
TRBJ2-7 once TRBV7-2 TRBD2 TGTGCCAGCAGCTCCGGTCCTAGCGGGAGCTACGAGCAGTACTTC CASSSGPSGSYEQYF
TRBJ2-4 - TRBV5-6 - TGTGCCAGCAGCTTGGCCAGGGAGGCGTTAAACGGCAAAAACATTCAGTACTTC CASSLAREALNGKNIQYF
TRBJ2-7 - TRBV13 TRBD2 TGTGCCAGCAGCCCTAGCGGGGGTAGCTCCTACGAGCAGTACTTC CASSPSGGSSYEQYF
TRBJ2-5 - TRBV7-2 - TGTGCCAGCAACCTCGGGACACATCAAGAGACCCAGTACTTC CASNLGTHQETQYF
TRBJ2-2 - TRBV11-3 - TGTGCCAGCAGCTTAGTCGGCGGGGCGGGCACCGGGGAGCTGTTTTTT CASSLVGGAGTGELFF
TRBJ2-2 once TRBV25-1 - TGTGCCAGCAGTGAATTGTCTTCAGCGAACACCGGGGAGCTGTTTTTT CASSELSSANTGELFF
TRBJ2-1 - TRBV19 - TGTGCCAGTAGTAGGCCTTCCAGCTCCTACAATGAGCAGTTCTTC CASSRPSSSYNEQFF
TRBJ2-7 few TRBV5-1 - TGCGCCAGCAGCACGGCCGGGGGGCCCTACGAGCAGTACTTC CASSTAGGPYEQYF
TRBJ1-2 - TRBV5-6 - TGTGCCAGCAGCTCCGGGGGGGGCATGGATGGCTACACCTTC CASSSGGGMDGYTF
TRBJ2-3 - TRBV30 TRBD2 TGTGCCTGGACCCGCGGGGGGGCAGATACGCAGTATTTT CAWTRGGADTQYF
TRBJ2-7 - TRBV18 - TGTGCCAGCTCACCCCGTGGGCCCGAGCAGTACTTC CASSPRGPEQYF
TRBJ2-1 - TRBV9 - TGTGCCAGCAGCGTAGAGAGGGAGCAGTTCTTC CASSVEREQFF
TRBJ2-7 - TRBV10-3 - TGTGCCATCAGAGGACAGCCATACGAGCAGTACTTC CAIRGQPYEQYF
TRBJ1-2 - TRBV9 - TGTGCCAGCAGCGTAGTCCCTCCCTTTGGCTACACCTTC CASSVVPPFGYTF
TRBJ2-3 few TRBV7-9 TRBD2 TGTGCCAGCAGCTTCGGGAGGGGTGAAACAGATACGCAGTATTTT CASSFGRGETDTQYF
TRBJ2-1 - TRBV5-1 TRBD2 TGCGCCAGCACCCCTCGACTAGCGGGAGTTTGGAATGAGCAGTTCTTC CASTPRLAGVWNEQFF
TRBJ1-1 - TRBV2 - TGTGCCAGCAGTGGCGGGAACACTGAAGCTTTCTTT CASSGGNTEAFF
TRBJ1-3 - TRBV6-1 TRBD1 TGTGCCAGCAGTGAACAGGGGGCCCACTCTGGAAACACCATATATTTT CASSEQGAHSGNTIYF
TRBJ1-3 - TRBV23-1 TRBD1 TGCGCCAGCAGTCAATCGGAGCCGGGACAGACTGGAAACACCATATATTTT CASSQSEPGQTGNTIYF
TRBJ1-5 - TRBV10-3 TRBD1 TGTGCCATCAGTGAGTCGTTGGACAGGGCTGGTCAGCCCCAGCATTTT CAISESLDRAGQPQHF
TRBJ2-1 - TRBV4-2 - TGTGCCAGCAGCCAAGGGATACAAACCTCCGGGTGGAATGAGCAGTTCTTC CASSQGIQTSGWNEQFF
TRBJ2-7 few TRBV28 TRBD1 TGTGCCAGCTCTCCCCCGGGACAGGGATACTACGAGCAGTACTTC CASSPPGQGYYEQYF
TRBJ2-3 - TRBV5-8 TRBD2 TGTGCCAGCAGCTTTTCAGCGGGAGAAGTCACAGATACGCAGTATTTT CASSFSAGEVTDTQYF
TRBJ2-7 - TRBV15 TRBD1 TGTGCCACCAGCAGAGGAGGGGCAGGGGGTTCCCACGAGCAGTACTTC CATSRGGAGGSHEQYF
TRBJ2-3 - TRBV15 TRBD2 TGTGCCACCAGCAGAGATCGGGTTGGGGGGGCAGATACGCAGTATTTT CATSRDRVGGADTQYF
TRBJ1-3 - TRBV5-1 - TGCGCCAGCAGCCCACAGGGTCCGAGCTCTGGAAACACCATATATTTT CASSPQGPSSGNTIYF
TRBJ2-1 - TRBV2 - TGTGCCAGCAGGAGTCCCACCTACAATGAGCAGTTCTTC CASRSPTYNEQFF
TRBJ2-3 - TRBV21-1 - TGTGCCAGCAGCAAGGCGGCTAGCGGGCCCACAGATACGCAGTATTTT CASSKAASGPTDTQYF
TRBJ2-5 few TRBV13 - TGTGCCAGCAGCTTAGATGGCTCCCCGGAGACCCAGTACTTC CASSLDGSPETQYF
TRBJ2-1 - TRBV15 - TGTGCCACCAGCAGAGAAGGCAGGGCCCACAATGAGCAGTTCTTC CATSREGRAHNEQFF
TRBJ1-2 - TRBV7-3 - TGTGCCAGCAGCTCGGGCGCGGGCGCGTTCGGCTACACCTTC CASSSGAGAFGYTF
TRBJ1-1 - TRBV7-8 - TGTGCCAGCAGCCCGCGACAGTTGAACACTGAAGCTTTCTTT CASSPRQLNTEAFF
TRBJ2-7 once TRBV9 - TGTGCCAGCAGCGTAGGTAACACCTACTACGAGCAGTACTTC CASSVGNTYYEQYF
TRBJ1-1 - TRBV5-4 - TGTGCCAGCAGTTTACAGAACACTGAAGCTTTCTTT CASSLQNTEAFF
TRBJ1-1 - TRBV7-2 - TGTGCCAGTAGCTTAGAAGGTCCAGGGTTTAGCACTGAAGCTTTCTTT CASSLEGPGFSTEAFF
TRBJ1-2 - TRBV28 - TGTGCCAGCGAGGAAGATAACTATGGCTACACCTTC CASEEDNYGYTF
TRBJ1-1 - TRBV18 - TGTGCCAGCTCACCTGATAAGGGGCGGACTGAAGCTTTCTTT CASSPDKGRTEAFF
TRBJ2-3 - TRBV5-1 TRBD1 TGCGCCAGCAGCTGGCAGGGGGACACAGATACGCAGTATTTT CASSWQGDTDTQYF
TRBJ2-3 few TRBV11-3 - TGTGCCAGCAGCTCCGGGACTAGCACAGATACGCAGTATTTT CASSSGTSTDTQYF
TRBJ2-5 - TRBV27 - TGTGCCAGCAGTTTAGACCGGGGGGAGACCCAGTACTTC CASSLDRGETQYF
TRBJ2-1 - TRBV6-5 TRBD1 TGTGCCAGCAGCCGAAGACAGGGGAATGAGCAGTTCTTC CASSRRQGNEQFF
TRBJ1-6 - TRBV6-6 - TGTGCCAGCAGCCTGGTTTCAAACAAATATAATTCACCCCTCCACTTT CASSLVSNKYNSPLHF
TRBJ1-5 - TRBV4-3 TRBD1 TGCGCCAGCAGCCAAGATCTCCCGTCGACAGGGGCTTTTCAGCCCCAGCATTTT CASSQDLPSTGAFQPQHF
TRBJ1-5 - TRBV19 TRBD1 TGTGCCAGTAGTAGAAGTGGGACAGGGGGATCGAAAGGTAGTCAGCCCCAGCATTTT CASSRSGTGGSKGSQPQHF
TRBJ2-3 - TRBV11-2 TRBD2 TGTGCCAGCAGCTTAGATCTTAACGGGGGGGCGGCAGATACGCAGTATTTT CASSLDLNGGAADTQYF
TRBJ2-2 once TRBV11-3 TRBD1 TGTGCCAGCAGATCAGGGGGCGACACCGGGGAGCTGTTTTTT CASRSGGDTGELFF
TRBJ2-5 - TRBV9 - TGTGCCAGCAGCGAGGGGCAAGAGACCCAGTACTTC CASSEGQETQYF
TRBJ1-4 - TRBV20-1 - TGCAGTGCTAGGAAACAGGAAAAACTGTTTTTT CSARKQEKLFF
TRBJ2-7 - TRBV11-2 TRBD1 TGTGCCAGCAGCCGCACCCGGACAGGGGGCTTCGAGCAGTACTTC CASSRTRTGGFEQYF
TRBJ2-5 - TRBV7-9 - TGTGCCAGCAGCTCCCTTAATCACCAAGAGACCCAGTACTTC CASSSLNHQETQYF